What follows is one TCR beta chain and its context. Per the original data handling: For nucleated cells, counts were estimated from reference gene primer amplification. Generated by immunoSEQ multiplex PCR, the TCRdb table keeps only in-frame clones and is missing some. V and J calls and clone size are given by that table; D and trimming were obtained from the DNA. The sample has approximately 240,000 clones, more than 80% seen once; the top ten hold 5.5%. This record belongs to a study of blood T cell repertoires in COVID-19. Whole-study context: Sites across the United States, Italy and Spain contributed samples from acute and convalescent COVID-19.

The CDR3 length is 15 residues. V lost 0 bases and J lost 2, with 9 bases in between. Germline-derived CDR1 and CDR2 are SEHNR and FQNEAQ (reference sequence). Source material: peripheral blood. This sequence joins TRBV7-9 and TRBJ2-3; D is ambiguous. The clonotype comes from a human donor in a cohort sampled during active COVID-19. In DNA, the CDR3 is TGTGCCAGCAGCTTAGCGGTACAACCCACAGATACGCAGTATTTT. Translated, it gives CASSLAVQPTDTQYF.